These 26 T cell receptor beta chains originate from one sample sequenced in a study of blood T cell repertoires in COVID-19. TCRdb's copy holds only in-frame clones and misses some; the assay was immunoSEQ multiplex PCR. The data contain 150,000 to 200,000 clones, around four fifths of them singletons. Specimen: peripheral blood. These receptors were collected from a woman older than 75 with acute or convalescent COVID-19.

This sequence joins TRBV5-4 and TRBJ2-7; a weak D match, TRBD2 (6 bases). The CDR3 totals 15 residues. Germline loops: CDR1 SGHNT, CDR2 YYREEE (reference sequence). V was shortened by 3 bases and J by 0 bases, with 13 bases between the two germline ends. CDR3 DNA sequence: TGTGCCAGCAGCTCGGGACTTGCTAGCTCCTACGAGCAGTACTTC. It codes for CASSSGLASSYEQYF. Full variable domain (outside the CDR3, taken from reference TRBV5-4 and TRBJ2-7): ETGVTQSPTHLIKTRGQQVTLRCSSQSGHNTVSWYQQALGQGPQFIFQYYREEENGRGNFPPRFSGLQFPNYSSELNVNALELDDSALYLCASSSGLASSYEQYFGPGTRLTVT.

The table lists this clone with a few counts. CDR3 protein: CASSSLPRTGGDYGYTF. Here the CDR3 DNA reads TGTGCCAGCAGCTCTCTCCCCCGGACAGGGGGGGACTATGGCTACACCTTC. The V and J genes are TRBV3-1 (or the pseudogene TRBV3-2) and TRBJ1-2, with TRBD1 matching over 10 bases. Germline V lookup: CDR1 LGHDT, CDR2 YNNKEL (reference sequence). V was pared by 5 bases and J by 3 bases, with 12 bases of the junction left unmatched. The CDR3 runs to 17 residues.

The chain carries TRBV7-9 and TRBJ1-4; a weak D match, TRBD1 (5 bases). Germline V gene data show CDR1 as SEHNR and CDR2 as FQNEAQ (reference sequence). Trimming pared 6 bases from V and 0 bases from J, leaving 14 bases between. The CDR3 totals 16 residues. The CDR3 protein is CASSPSGGATNEKLFF. The DNA for the CDR3 is TGTGCCAGCAGTCCCTCCGGGGGAGCAACTAATGAAAAACTGTTTTTT.

The V call is TRBV6-2 or TRBV6-3, the J call TRBJ1-5; 7 nucleotides agree with TRBD1. Germline V gene data show CDR1 as MNHEY and CDR2 as SVGEGT. J lost 0 bases, V lost 6 bases, and 8 bases had no gene match. This CDR3 region has 16 residues. The DNA for the CDR3 is TGTGCCAGCAGCCCCGCAGGGGGTGTTAGCAATCAGCCCCAGCATTTT. Translation: CASSPAGGVSNQPQHF.

This sequence joins TRBV11-3 and TRBJ1-4; no definite D call. The V gene lost 2 bases and the J gene lost 0 bases, with 13 bases spanning the gap. CDR1 is SGHNT, CDR2 YENEEA, per germline. This CDR3 spans 17 amino acids. The CDR3 here is CASSLSSAAATNEKLFF. The CDR3 DNA reads TGTGCCAGCAGCTTAAGTTCGGCGGCAGCAACTAATGAAAAACTGTTTTTT. Based on the CDR3 plus reference TRBV11-3 and TRBJ1-4, the full variable domain is EAGVVQSPRYKIIEKKQPVAFWCNPISGHNTLYWYLQNLGQGPELLIRYENEEAVDDSQLPKDRFSAERLKGVDSTLKIQPAELGDSAVYLCASSLSSAAATNEKLFFGSGTQLSVL.

The chain combines TRBV28 with TRBJ2-7; D may be TRBD2 (6 bases). V was clipped by 8 bases and J by 3 bases, with 17 bases between them. The CDR3 is 14 amino acids. Per the germline V gene, CDR1 is MDHEN and CDR2 is SYDVKM. DNA of the CDR3: TGTGCCAGCCGTTCCGGAGGGGTTTTCTACGAGCAGTACTTC. Encoded protein: CASRSGGVFYEQYF. The full variable domain, in which reference TRBV28 and TRBJ2-7 provide the parts outside the CDR3, is DVKVTQSSRYLVKRTGEKVFLECVQDMDHENMFWYRQDPGLGLRLIYFSYDVKMKEKGDIPEGYSVSREKKERFSLILESASTNQTSMYLCASRSGGVFYEQYFGPGTRLTVT.

The chain carries TRBV12-5 and TRBJ1-2; the match to TRBD1 covers 7 bases. The CDR3 consists of 14 residues. Per the germline V gene, CDR1 is LGHNT and CDR2 is FRNRAP. V shed 3 bases and J 8 bases; nucleotides not matched to a gene: 9. The CDR3 DNA sequence: TGTGCTAGTGGTTTACGAACAGGGGATCAGGGCTACACCTTC. Protein sequence: CASGLRTGDQGYTF.

This clone was seen a few times. This chain connects TRBV28 to TRBJ1-2; 9 positions agree with TRBD1. This CDR3 is 18 amino acids long. Germline CDR1 and CDR2: MDHEN and SYDVKM. The V gene end was trimmed by 5 bases and the J gene end by 0 bases; junction bases not matched to a gene: 13. This chain's CDR3 is CASSTTGTGKTANYGYTF. CDR3 nucleotides: TGTGCCAGCAGTACTACCGGGACAGGGAAAACCGCTAACTATGGCTACACCTTC.

This rearrangement joins TRBV6-5 to TRBJ2-7; tentative D call: TRBD2 (6 bases). CDR1 and CDR2 from the germline V gene are MNHEY and SVGAGI. Trimming removed 7 bases at V and 3 bases at J, with 16 bases between. CDR3 length: 14 residues. The CDR3 reads CASKVRDFYYEQYF. CDR3 DNA sequence: TGTGCCAGCAAGGTCCGGGACTTCTACTACGAGCAGTACTTC.

V gene TRBV4-2 combines with J gene TRBJ2-3; TRBD2 aligns across 11 bases. This CDR3 spans 20 amino acids. After removal of 4 bases from V and 3 bases from J, the junction contained 18 bases not matched to a gene. Per the germline V gene, CDR1 is LGHNA and CDR2 is YNFKEQ. CDR3 coding DNA: TGTGCCAGCAGCCGTCAAACCAGCCGGGCGGGACTAGCGGTTACAGATACGCAGTATTTT. Translating it yields CASSRQTSRAGLAVTDTQYF.

The gene calls are TRBV28 and TRBJ1-1; D possibly corresponds to TRBD1 (6 bases). The CDR3 length is 18 residues. Germline CDR1 and CDR2: MDHEN and SYDVKM. Trimming removed 1 base at V and 1 base at J, with 19 bases between. CDR3 DNA: TGTGCCAGCAGTTTATTTCGTCACAGGGACCGAGGGAACACTGAAGCTTTCTTT. Residues: CASSLFRHRDRGNTEAFF.

This clone came up a few times. The chain recombines TRBV19 with TRBJ2-1, with 12 bases identical to TRBD2. The CDR3 length is 15 residues. V shed 3 bases, J shed 8 bases, and the junction held 5 bases outside the gene matches. CDR1 is LNHDA and CDR2 is SQIVND in the germline V gene (reference sequence). The CDR3 sequence is CASSISGTSGHEQFF. In DNA, the CDR3 is TGTGCCAGTAGTATTTCCGGGACTAGCGGGCATGAGCAGTTCTTC.

This clone was seen a handful of times. The gene calls are TRBV5-4 and TRBJ1-2; possible D gene TRBD1, 6 bases. Per the germline V gene, CDR1 is SGHNT and CDR2 is YYREEE (reference sequence). The CDR3 sequence is 16 residues long. Trimming pared 0 bases from V and 8 bases from J, leaving 20 bases between. The CDR3 sequence is CASSLVGGGGSGGYTF. CDR3 sequence (DNA): TGTGCCAGCAGCTTGGTCGGAGGGGGGGGCAGTGGAGGCTACACCTTC. Full variable domain (outside the CDR3, taken from reference TRBV5-4 and TRBJ1-2): ETGVTQSPTHLIKTRGQQVTLRCSSQSGHNTVSWYQQALGQGPQFIFQYYREEENGRGNFPPRFSGLQFPNYSSELNVNALELDDSALYLCASSLVGGGGSGGYTFGSGTRLTVV.

The chain combines TRBV3-1 (or the pseudogene TRBV3-2) with TRBJ2-7; 7 bases map to TRBD2. The trim removed 3 bases at V and 3 bases at J, leaving 2 bases unmatched. The CDR3 has 13 amino acids. CDR1 is LGHDT and CDR2 is YNNKEL in the germline V gene (reference sequence). The CDR3 coding sequence is TGTGCCAGCAGCCAGGGGGGGGGCTACGAGCAGTACTTC. Translated, it gives CASSQGGGYEQYF.

This chain uses TRBV27 with TRBJ1-1, with 9 bases fitting TRBD1. This CDR3 contains 15 residues. Germline loops: CDR1 MNHEY, CDR2 SMNVEV (reference sequence). V dropped 4 bases and J dropped 3; count of bases not matched to a gene: 6. In nucleotides, the CDR3 is TGTGCCAGCAGTTCCCGGACAGGGGTGTACACTGAAGCTTTCTTT. Encoded protein: CASSSRTGVYTEAFF.

This clone was recorded at least ten times. This rearrangement joins TRBV7-2 to TRBJ2-2, with D maybe TRBD1 (6 bases). Germline V CDR1 and CDR2: SGHTA, FQGNSA. V lost 1 base and J lost 4, with 13 bases in between. The CDR3 consists of 16 residues. The CDR3 reads CASSLGRGGATGELFF. CDR3 coding DNA: TGTGCCAGCAGCTTAGGACGAGGGGGAGCCACCGGGGAGCTGTTTTTT.

This chain joins TRBV12-5 and TRBJ1-6; D remains ambiguous. The V gene's germline CDR1 is LGHNT and CDR2 FRNRAP. V was clipped by 2 bases and J by 8 bases, with 4 bases between them. This CDR3 region has 12 residues. CDR3 bases: TGTGCTAGTGGTTTGCTCGATTCACCCCTCCACTTT. This sequence encodes CASGLLDSPLHF.

Only one count was recorded for this clone. V usage is TRBV10-3 and J usage is TRBJ1-2; no firm D call. Germline CDR1 ENHRY, CDR2 SYGVKD. Between the trimmed V and J ends, which lost 0 bases and 3 bases, there was a span of 8 bases. The CDR3 spans 14 residues. The CDR3 reads CAISESPGDYGYTF. The CDR3 DNA reads as TGTGCCATCAGTGAGTCGCCAGGTGACTATGGCTACACCTTC.

This clone was seen only once. V usage is TRBV4-1 and J usage is TRBJ1-5, with D unresolved. The CDR3 is made up of 14 amino acids. The ends were cut back, 2 bases at V and 0 bases at J, with 5 bases in the middle. CDR1 and CDR2 from the germline V gene are MGHRA and YSYEKL. The CDR3 protein is CASSQTASNQPQHF. CDR3 sequence (DNA): TGCGCCAGCAGCCAAACAGCTAGCAATCAGCCCCAGCATTTT.

This clone was seen only once. The rearrangement uses TRBV9 and TRBJ1-3; tentative D call: TRBD1 (5 bases). Germline V gives CDR1 SGDLS, CDR2 YYNGEE. Trimming cost V 0 bases and J 1 base, with 8 bases left between them. The CDR3 is made up of 15 amino acids. CDR3 loop: CASSVVSGSGNTIYF. In DNA, the CDR3 is TGTGCCAGCAGCGTAGTATCAGGGTCTGGAAACACCATATATTTT.

CDR3 coding DNA: TGTGCCAGCAGCTTGGGTGCAGGGGCGAACACTGAAGCTTTCTTT. This encodes CASSLGAGANTEAFF. This chain links TRBV5-6 with TRBJ1-1; weak D call: TRBD1 (6 bases). Per the germline V gene, CDR1 is SGHDT and CDR2 is YYEEEE. Between the trimmed V and J ends, which lost 0 bases and 1 base, there was a span of 10 bases. The CDR3 has 15 amino acids.

The chain couples TRBV5-8 to TRBJ1-6, with D possibly TRBD1 on 5 matching bases. The CDR3 is 14 residues long. V was pared by 4 bases and J by 7 bases, with 12 bases between. Germline V lookup: CDR1 SGHTS, CDR2 YDEGEE. CDR3 sequence reads: CASSPPGGNSPLHF. CDR3 DNA sequence: TGTGCCAGCAGCCCACCCGGGGGGAATTCACCCCTCCACTTT.

This sequence joins TRBV27 and TRBJ2-4; perhaps TRBD1 as D (6 bases). CDR3 length: 12 amino acids. Germline V CDR1 and CDR2: MNHEY, SMNVEV (reference sequence). Deletions cut 4 bases from V and 15 bases from J, with 16 bases between. Here the CDR3 DNA reads TGTGCCAGCAGTTCTACGACAGGCCCGGGGTACTTC. Protein: CASSSTTGPGYF.

The chain carries TRBV6-5 and TRBJ1-1; 7 positions match TRBD1. V shed 5 bases, J shed 5 bases, and the junction held 8 bases outside the gene matches. The CDR3 length is 14 residues. CDR1 MNHEY and CDR2 SVGAGI come from the germline V gene. The CDR3 loop reads CASSQYRGQTEAFF. CDR3 DNA: TGTGCCAGCAGTCAATACAGGGGACAGACTGAAGCTTTCTTT.

This chain connects TRBV28 to TRBJ2-1; TRBD2 aligns across 16 bases. Trimming removed 5 bases from V and 12 bases from J; junction bases left unmatched: 13. From germline, CDR1 is MDHEN and CDR2 SYDVKM. The CDR3 is made up of 17 amino acids. The CDR3 DNA is TGTGCCAGCAGTCCCCGGGGGGGACTAGCGGGAGGGCCGGGGCAGTTCTTC. The encoded protein is CASSPRGGLAGGPGQFF.

In this sample, this clone turned up once. The V and J genes are TRBV20-1 and TRBJ2-6; D not resolved. The CDR3 is 14 amino acids. V was cut by 3 bases and J by 4 bases, with 10 bases left in between. Germline V lookup: CDR1 DFQATT, CDR2 SNEGSKA (reference sequence). CDR3 residues: CSASSSQGANVLTF. As DNA, the CDR3 is TGCAGTGCTAGTAGTTCACAGGGGGCCAACGTCCTGACTTTC.